These 28 T cell receptor beta chains were all obtained from the same sample, sequenced in a study of blood T cell repertoires in COVID-19 (dated by TCRdb to the early 2020s). Receptor amplification or capture employed the immunoSEQ multiplex PCR assay. The table comes from immuneACCESS by way of TCRdb, which keeps in-frame sequences with V and J called. Part of the clones is missing from these tables; in studies checked, under half for an unresolved V gene and the rest for unknown reasons. This sample comprises approximately 24,000 clones, about nine tenths of them detected only once. The ten biggest clones cover 25% of the sample. The sequencing input was peripheral blood. The receptors stem from a human donor with active COVID-19. The donor label of this sample is uncertain.

A word on this clone: Mismatch with germline at one junction end may stem from a read error. The CDR3 loop is CASSLAPTGMTDTQYF. The CDR3 coding sequence is TGTGCTAGCAGCTTAGCGCCCACAGGGATGACAGATACGCAGTATTTT. This rearrangement joins TRBV7-7 to TRBJ2-3; D may be TRBD1 (6 bases). The CDR3 has 16 residues. Germline CDR1 is SSHAT and CDR2 is FNYEAQ (reference sequence).

This chain's CDR3 is CAWSAGSSSGNTIYF. CDR3 nucleotides: TGTGCCTGGAGTGCCGGGAGCAGCTCTGGAAACACCATATATTTT. V usage is TRBV30 and J usage is TRBJ1-3; no reliable D call. CDR1 and CDR2 (germline): GTSNPN, SVGIG (reference sequence). The ends were cut back, 1 base at V and 0 bases at J, with 10 bases in the middle. The CDR3 loop spans 15 amino acids.

The V call is TRBV6-2 or TRBV6-3, the J call TRBJ2-2, with 7 bases identical to TRBD2. The germline gives CDR1 MNHEY, CDR2 SVGEGT. V dropped 6 bases and J dropped 5; count of bases not matched to a gene: 9. The CDR3 contains 15 residues. The chain's CDR3 is CASSRNIGGTGELFF. As DNA, the CDR3 is TGTGCCAGCAGCCGTAATATCGGGGGGACCGGGGAGCTGTTTTTT.

This clone was seen a single time. The chain carries TRBV7-2 and TRBJ2-1; 9 bases are a match to TRBD2. Per the germline V gene, CDR1 is SGHTA and CDR2 is FQGNSA. V dropped 5 bases and J dropped 1; count of bases not matched to a gene: 3. The CDR3 length is 15 residues. The CDR3 DNA reads as TGTGCCAGCAGCACAAGCGGGAGGTCCTACAATGAGCAGTTCTTC. Residues: CASSTSGRSYNEQFF.

Here the CDR3 reads CASSLEGAMGETQYF. CDR3 nucleotides: TGTGCCAGCAGCTTGGAGGGGGCCATGGGAGAGACCCAGTACTTC. The V and J genes are TRBV5-8 and TRBJ2-5; 7 bases align to TRBD1. With V trimmed by 0 bases and J by 4 bases, 6 bases remained unmatched. This CDR3 has 15 residues. Germline CDR1 SGHTS, CDR2 YDEGEE.

The V and J genes are TRBV4-1 and TRBJ1-2, with D perhaps TRBD1 (5 bases). This CDR3 is built from 13 residues. Germline V gene sequence: CDR1 MGHRA, CDR2 YSYEKL. V was trimmed by 6 bases and J by 8 bases, leaving 16 bases between them. The CDR3 coding sequence is TGCGCCAGCAGTGCTACGGGGGTGGGCGGCTACACCTTC. It encodes CASSATGVGGYTF.

The chain links TRBV5-1 to TRBJ1-2; D gene ambiguous. Germline values: CDR1 SGHRS, CDR2 YFSETQ. This CDR3 is 14 amino acids long. V lost 0 bases and J lost 4, with 10 bases in between. This CDR3 is CASSLAGGSYGYTF. The CDR3 nucleotides are TGCGCCAGCAGCTTGGCGGGAGGGTCCTATGGCTACACCTTC.

This clone was detected only once. J is TRBJ1-1 and V is TRBV6-5; D perhaps matches TRBD1 (5 bases). Germline values: CDR1 MNHEY, CDR2 SVGAGI. This CDR3 has 15 residues. The germline V and J ends were trimmed by 5 bases and 1 base, with 14 bases remaining between them. The CDR3 loop reads CASSRSTQGNTEAFF. CDR3 coding DNA: TGTGCCAGCAGTCGCTCTACCCAGGGGAACACTGAAGCTTTCTTT.

The CDR3 DNA reads TGCGCCAGCAGCCCGGGACTAGCGGGGGGGTATGAGCAGTTCTTC. This gives the protein CASSPGLAGGYEQFF. The rearrangement joins TRBV5-1 to TRBJ2-1; 16 nucleotides agree with TRBD2. V was pared by 4 bases and J by 8 bases, with 3 bases of the junction left unmatched. CDR3 length: 15 residues. The V gene's germline CDR1 is SGHRS and CDR2 YFSETQ.

CDR3 in DNA: TGCGCCAGCAGCAAGGAGCCGGGACTGCCCTCAGGTGAGCAGTTCTTC. Encoded protein: CASSKEPGLPSGEQFF. The rearrangement links TRBV5-1 to TRBJ2-1; the D gene is possibly TRBD2 (6 bases). Per the germline V gene, CDR1 is SGHRS and CDR2 is YFSETQ. V shed 4 bases and J shed 9 bases, with 23 bases lying between them. This CDR3 has 16 amino acids.

The CDR3 loop is CASSVDSGEGNEQYF. The CDR3, as DNA: TGTGCCAGCAGCGTAGACTCGGGGGAGGGTAACGAGCAGTACTTC. The rearrangement joins TRBV9 to TRBJ2-7, with 7 bases fitting TRBD2. The CDR3 consists of 15 residues. The V gene end was trimmed by 0 bases and the J gene end by 5 bases; junction bases not matched to a gene: 8. Germline assignment: CDR1 SGDLS and CDR2 YYNGEE.

This clone has only one observation. This rearrangement joins TRBV27 to TRBJ1-2; TRBD1 matches 10 bases. The CDR3 covers 17 residues. Germline V gives CDR1 MNHEY, CDR2 SMNVEV (reference sequence). The V segment lost 4 bases and the J segment 8 bases; nucleotides outside the gene matches: 16. CDR3 sequence: CASSWGHGTGEGGGYTF. CDR3 in DNA: TGTGCCAGCAGTTGGGGGCACGGGACAGGGGAAGGGGGCGGCTACACCTTC.

This clone was found a few times. The rearrangement uses TRBV9 and TRBJ1-3; 8 positions agree with TRBD1. This CDR3 has 15 amino acids. Per germline, CDR1 SGDLS and CDR2 YYNGEE. V lost 3 bases, J lost 4 bases, and 6 bases stayed unmatched. The CDR3 sequence is CASSAQGAAGNTIYF. CDR3 DNA sequence: TGTGCCAGCAGCGCCCAGGGGGCGGCCGGAAACACCATATATTTT.

The chain's CDR3 is CASSLRQAYEQYF. The DNA of the CDR3 is TGTGCCAGCAGCCTGAGACAGGCCTACGAGCAGTACTTC. The rearrangement links TRBV11-2 to TRBJ2-7; tentative D call: TRBD1 (6 bases). Germline lookup yields CDR1 SGHAT and CDR2 FQNNGV. CDR3 length: 13 residues. The V end was cut by 5 bases, the J end by 2 bases, with 10 bases between.

V is TRBV27 and J is TRBJ1-1, with D tentatively TRBD1 (5 bases). V dropped 3 bases and J dropped 8 bases, with 13 bases sitting between them. Germline assignment: CDR1 MNHEY and CDR2 SMNVEV (reference sequence). The CDR3 length is 13 residues. The CDR3 DNA follows: TGTGCCAGCAGTTTTTTTTTAGGGGCAGAAGCTTTCTTT. Protein product: CASSFFLGAEAFF.

This clone was recorded once. This sequence joins TRBV6-2 or TRBV6-3 and TRBJ2-7; 8 bases align to TRBD1. Germline CDR1 MNHEY, CDR2 SVGEGT. The V gene end was trimmed by 3 bases and the J gene end by 0 bases; junction bases not matched to a gene: 22. This CDR3 is built from 21 residues. The CDR3 here is CASSYAILLDREKLSSYEQYF. CDR3 nucleotides: TGTGCCAGCAGTTATGCCATTTTGTTGGACAGGGAGAAGTTGAGCTCCTACGAGCAGTACTTC.

Remarks on this clone: This may be a read error: a much more frequent sequence differs by one nucleotide. V usage is TRBV7-8 and J usage is TRBJ1-3; TRBD1 matches 7 bases. The CDR3 sequence is 15 residues long. CDR1 SGHVS and CDR2 FQNEAQ come from the germline V gene. Written as DNA, the CDR3 is TGTGCCGGCAGCCCGACAGGGTATACTGGAAACACCATATATTTT. As protein: CAGSPTGYTGNTIYF.

In the case of this clone: The junction differs from germline at one of its ends, possibly a read error. V is TRBV23-1 and J is TRBJ2-7; TRBD2 matches 11 bases. TRBV23-1 is an ORF, and what it does is uncertain. The CDR3 is 15 amino acids. The CDR3 region has the DNA TGCGCCAGCAGTTTAGCGGGAGGGCCCTCCGACGAGCAGTACTTC. Amino acids: CASSLAGGPSDEQYF.

The chain couples TRBV4-2 to TRBJ1-1; 8 bases match TRBD1. The length of the CDR3 is 14 residues. Germline loops: CDR1 LGHNA, CDR2 YNFKEQ. J lost 4 bases, V lost 3 bases, and 4 bases had no gene match. CDR3 bases: TGTGCCAGCAGCCAGAGACAGGGGCCCACTGAAGCTTTCTTT. Its protein product is CASSQRQGPTEAFF.

The V call is TRBV18, the J call TRBJ2-1, with 10 bases identical to TRBD2. Looked up from germline, CDR1 is KGHSH and CDR2 is LQKENI. The V and J ends lost 6 bases and 8 bases, in that order; junction bases with no gene match: 13. The CDR3 contains 16 residues. In DNA, the CDR3 is TGTGCCAGCTCCCCCCCACTAGCGGGAAGGACCTATGAGCAGTTCTTC. Its translation is CASSPPLAGRTYEQFF. Full variable domain (rest looked up from reference TRBV18 and TRBJ2-1): NAGVMQNPRHLVRRRGQEARLRCSPMKGHSHVYWYRQLPEEGLKFMVYLQKENIIDESGMPKERFSAEFPKEGPSILRIQQVVRGDSAAYFCASSPPLAGRTYEQFFGPGTRLTVL.

This clone showed up just a few times. The chain links TRBV5-1 to TRBJ2-4, with TRBD1 matching 9 bases. Germline V gives CDR1 SGHRS, CDR2 YFSETQ. The CDR3 consists of 18 residues. V lost 4 bases to trimming and J lost 1 base; unmatched junction nucleotides: 12. DNA of the CDR3: TGCGCCAGCAGCCTTCATTTCCGGGACAGGGTGGCCAAAAACATTCAGTACTTC. Its protein product is CASSLHFRDRVAKNIQYF.

V is TRBV28 and J is TRBJ1-4, with D maybe TRBD1 (6 bases). V shed 6 bases and J shed 0 bases, with 17 bases lying between them. Germline V gene data show CDR1 as MDHEN and CDR2 as SYDVKM. There are 17 residues in the CDR3. Here the CDR3 DNA reads TGTGCCAGCAGATTCCTTAGGACAGCTTCAACTAATGAAAAACTGTTTTTT. The encoded protein is CASRFLRTASTNEKLFF.

This clone has more than one count but fewer than ten. This rearrangement joins TRBV5-6 to TRBJ2-7; D is unclear. The CDR3 is made up of 14 amino acids. Germline V lookup: CDR1 SGHDT, CDR2 YYEEEE. Trimming shortened V by 2 bases and J by 0 bases, and 9 bases separated the two germline ends. The CDR3 bases are TGTGCCAGCAGCTTCCCTAGTTCCTCCTACGAGCAGTACTTC. This sequence encodes CASSFPSSSYEQYF.

The chain uses TRBV2 and TRBJ2-1; TRBD2 matches at 7 bases. The CDR3 is 14 amino acids. J was trimmed by 5 bases and V by 4 bases; bases with no gene match: 5. CDR1 is SNHLY and CDR2 is FYNNEI in the germline V gene. The chain's CDR3 is CASSGGLPNNEQFF. Here the CDR3 DNA reads TGTGCCAGCAGTGGGGGACTACCTAACAATGAGCAGTTCTTC.

The V and J genes are TRBV19 and TRBJ1-2, with TRBD1 matching over 7 bases. Germline assignment: CDR1 LNHDA and CDR2 SQIVND (reference sequence). With V trimmed by 7 bases and J by 3 bases, 8 bases remained unmatched. The CDR3 extends over 14 amino acids. This CDR3 is CASTADRLYYGYTF. The CDR3 coding sequence is TGTGCCAGTACCGCGGACAGGTTATACTATGGCTACACCTTC.

The V call is TRBV6-2 or TRBV6-3, the J call TRBJ2-7; no definite D call. Germline assignment: CDR1 MNHEY and CDR2 SVGEGT. The length of the CDR3 is 15 residues. Trimming stripped 7 bases from V and 4 bases from J, with 20 bases between. DNA of the CDR3: TGTGCCAGCACCCCTCAGCTACCAGGAATATACGAGCAGTACTTC. This gives the protein CASTPQLPGIYEQYF.

The chain carries TRBV4-3 and TRBJ2-7; 14 nucleotides align to TRBD2. CDR1 and CDR2 from the germline V gene are LGHNA and YSLEER. This CDR3 has 17 amino acids. Losses at the gene ends were 0 bases for V and 6 bases for J; bases not matched to a gene: 7. The CDR3 sequence is CASSQEGLAGEMGEQYF. The CDR3 region has the DNA TGCGCCAGCAGCCAAGAGGGACTAGCGGGAGAGATGGGCGAGCAGTACTTC.

V usage is TRBV5-1 and J usage is TRBJ1-1; D perhaps matches TRBD1 (5 bases). CDR3 length equals 14 residues. Germline loops: CDR1 SGHRS, CDR2 YFSETQ. The V end was cut by 4 bases, the J end by 3 bases, with 13 bases between. In nucleotides, the CDR3 is TGCGCCAGCAGCCCACAGGTATGGGACACTGAAGCTTTCTTT. Amino acids: CASSPQVWDTEAFF.